Only a few counts were recorded for the clone carrying this T cell receptor (beta chain). This specimen comes from a study of shared clonotypes between healthy human individuals. The data were produced by immunoSEQ multiplex PCR, yet TCRdb's version contains in-frame clones alone and is incomplete. The sample has roughly 2.5 million clones; 90% to 95% are singletons. Germline CDR1 is SGHVS and CDR2 is FNYEAQ. Deletions cut 2 bases from V and 0 bases from J, with 2 bases between. This CDR3 contains 13 residues. The chain combines TRBV7-6 with TRBJ1-5; D not certain. This receptor was obtained from a man between 18 and 29 years old in good health. Sample: naive CD4+ T cells sorted from blood. Subset meaning: CD45RA+ positively selected. The CDR3 reads CASSLTSNQPQHF. CDR3 coding DNA: TGTGCCAGCAGCTTAACTAGCAATCAGCCCCAGCATTTT.